This TCR beta chain is from a study of blood T cell repertoires in COVID-19. TCRdb's table, derived via immunoSEQ multiplex PCR, lists solely in-frame clones and lacks some. This sample has roughly 27,000 clones, with over 70% found just once. Unmatched junction bases numbered 5, after V lost 6 bases and J lost 3 bases. This CDR3 has 15 residues. Germline V gene lookup returns CDR1 MNHEY and CDR2 SVGAGI. The sequence was obtained from a woman aged 70 to 79 with acute or convalescent COVID-19. The sequenced sample was peripheral blood. The rearrangement uses TRBV6-5 and TRBJ2-1; 10 positions match TRBD1. CDR3 nucleotides: TGTGCCAGCAGGAGAGACAGGGGGCTCTACAATGAGCAGTTCTTC. Its translation: CASRRDRGLYNEQFF.